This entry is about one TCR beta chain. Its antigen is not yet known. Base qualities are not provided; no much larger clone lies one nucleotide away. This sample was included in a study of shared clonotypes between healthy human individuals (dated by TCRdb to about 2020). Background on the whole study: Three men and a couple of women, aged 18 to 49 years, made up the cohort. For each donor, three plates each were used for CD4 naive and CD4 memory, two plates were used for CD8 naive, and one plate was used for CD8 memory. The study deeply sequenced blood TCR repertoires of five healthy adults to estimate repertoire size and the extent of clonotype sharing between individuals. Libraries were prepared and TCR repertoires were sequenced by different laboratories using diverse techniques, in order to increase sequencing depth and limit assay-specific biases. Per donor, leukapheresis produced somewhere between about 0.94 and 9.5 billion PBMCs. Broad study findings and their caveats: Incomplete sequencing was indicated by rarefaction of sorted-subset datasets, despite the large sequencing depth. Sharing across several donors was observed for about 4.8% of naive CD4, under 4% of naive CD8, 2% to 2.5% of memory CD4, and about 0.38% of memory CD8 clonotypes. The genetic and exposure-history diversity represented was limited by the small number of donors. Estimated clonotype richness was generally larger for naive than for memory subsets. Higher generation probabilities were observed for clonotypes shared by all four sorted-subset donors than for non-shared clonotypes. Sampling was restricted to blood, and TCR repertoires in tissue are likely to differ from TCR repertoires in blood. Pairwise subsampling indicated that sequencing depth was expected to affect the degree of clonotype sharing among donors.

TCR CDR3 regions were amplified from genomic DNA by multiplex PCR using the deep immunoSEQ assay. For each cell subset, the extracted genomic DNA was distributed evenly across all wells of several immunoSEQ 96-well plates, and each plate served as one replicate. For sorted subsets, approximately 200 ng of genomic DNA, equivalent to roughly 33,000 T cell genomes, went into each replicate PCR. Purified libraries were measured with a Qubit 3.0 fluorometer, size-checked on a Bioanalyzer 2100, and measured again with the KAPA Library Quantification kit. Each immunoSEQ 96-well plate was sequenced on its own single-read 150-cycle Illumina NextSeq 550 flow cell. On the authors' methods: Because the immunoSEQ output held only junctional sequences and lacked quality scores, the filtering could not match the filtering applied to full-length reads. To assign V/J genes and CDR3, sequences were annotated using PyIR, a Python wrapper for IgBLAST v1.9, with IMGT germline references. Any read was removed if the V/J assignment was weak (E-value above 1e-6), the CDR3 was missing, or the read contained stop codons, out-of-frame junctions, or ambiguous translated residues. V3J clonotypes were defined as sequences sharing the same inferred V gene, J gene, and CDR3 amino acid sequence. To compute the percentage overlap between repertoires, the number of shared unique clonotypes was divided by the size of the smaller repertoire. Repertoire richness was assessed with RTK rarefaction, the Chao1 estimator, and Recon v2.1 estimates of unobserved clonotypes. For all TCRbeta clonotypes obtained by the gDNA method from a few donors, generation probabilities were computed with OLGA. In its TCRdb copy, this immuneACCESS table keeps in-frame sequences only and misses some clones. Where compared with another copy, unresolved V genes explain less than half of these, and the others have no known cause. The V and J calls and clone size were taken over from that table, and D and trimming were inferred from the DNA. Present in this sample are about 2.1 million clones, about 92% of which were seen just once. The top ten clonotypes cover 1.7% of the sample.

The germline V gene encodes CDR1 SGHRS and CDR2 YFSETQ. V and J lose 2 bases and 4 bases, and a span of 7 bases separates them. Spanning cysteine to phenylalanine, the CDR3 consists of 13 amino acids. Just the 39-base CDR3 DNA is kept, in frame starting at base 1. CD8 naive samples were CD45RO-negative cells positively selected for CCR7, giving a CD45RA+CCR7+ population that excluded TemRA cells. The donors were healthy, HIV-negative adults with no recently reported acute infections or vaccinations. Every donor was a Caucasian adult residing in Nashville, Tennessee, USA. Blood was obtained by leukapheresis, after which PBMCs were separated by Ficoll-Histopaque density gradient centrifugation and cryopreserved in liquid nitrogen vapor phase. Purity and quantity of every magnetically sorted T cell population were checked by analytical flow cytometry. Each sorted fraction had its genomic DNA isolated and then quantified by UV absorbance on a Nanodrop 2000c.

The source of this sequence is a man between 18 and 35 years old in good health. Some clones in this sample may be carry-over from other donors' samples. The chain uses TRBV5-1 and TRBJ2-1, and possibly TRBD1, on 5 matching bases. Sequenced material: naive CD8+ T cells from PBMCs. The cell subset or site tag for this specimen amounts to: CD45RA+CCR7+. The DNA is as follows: TGCGCCAGCAGCTTTTCAGGGTACAATGAGCAGTTCTTC. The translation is CASSFSGYNEQFF.